One sample yielded the 29 T cell receptor beta chains listed below, sequenced in a study of beta chain features in type 1 diabetes. Sequencing targeted expressed TCRB transcripts, as all isolated RNA had been reverse transcribed. Clones were sequenced by immunoSEQ multiplex PCR, and TCRdb holds only the in-frame ones, with some missing. Of some 180,000 clones in the sample, less than 15% are singletons; the top ten hold 0.5% to 0.75%. What was sequenced was central memory CD4+ T cells from blood. These TCRs come from a woman aged 18-29 years in good health.

The J gene is TRBJ2-7, the V gene TRBV6-5; weak D call: TRBD1 (5 bases). Trimming cost V 7 bases and J 0 bases, with 13 bases left between them. Germline CDR1 reads MNHEY; CDR2 reads SVGAGI. CDR3 length equals 14 residues. CDR3 amino acids: CASMRQGFSYEQYF. In nucleotides, the CDR3 is TGTGCCAGCATGAGGCAGGGATTCTCCTACGAGCAGTACTTC.

The J gene is TRBJ2-7, the V gene TRBV30; 7 bases fit TRBD2. Per germline, CDR1 GTSNPN and CDR2 SVGIG (reference sequence). J was trimmed by 2 bases and V by 0 bases; bases with no gene match: 4. CDR3 length: 14 residues. The CDR3 DNA is TGTGCCTGGAGTGTAAGGAGCGGGACCTACGAGCAGTACTTC. Translated: CAWSVRSGTYEQYF.

V is TRBV7-2 and J is TRBJ2-7; 7 nucleotides match TRBD1. Germline V gene data show CDR1 as SGHTA and CDR2 as FQGNSA. This CDR3 spans 14 amino acids. J gave up 0 bases and V 5 bases, and 4 bases lay outside the gene matches. The CDR3 region has the DNA TGTGCCAGCAGCCCGGGACAGCCCTCCTACGAGCAGTACTTC. Its protein is CASSPGQPSYEQYF.

The chain couples TRBV30 to TRBJ1-2; a possible D gene is TRBD1 (6 bases). Germline CDR1 and CDR2: GTSNPN and SVGIG (reference sequence). V lost 2 bases and J 4 bases, leaving 11 bases between the germline ends. The CDR3 has 13 residues. The CDR3 DNA reads as TGTGCCTGGAGTCGACAGGATTTCTATGGCTACACCTTC. Its protein product is CAWSRQDFYGYTF.

This clone was counted a few times. The chain couples TRBV15 to TRBJ2-5, with D possibly TRBD1 on 5 matching bases. The ends were cut back, 1 base at V and 1 base at J, with 13 bases in the middle. This CDR3 has 16 residues. Germline CDR1 and CDR2: LNHNV and YYDKDF (reference sequence). The DNA of the CDR3 is TGTGCCACCAGCAGAGCCACCCAGGGCCCCCAAGAGACCCAGTACTTC. Its protein is CATSRATQGPQETQYF.

This clone has only a few counts. DNA of the CDR3: TGTGCCAGCAGTTTACAGGGTTTCACTGAAGCTTTCTTT. Translation gives CASSLQGFTEAFF. The genes are TRBV6-5 and TRBJ1-1; D perhaps matches TRBD1 (6 bases). The V and J ends lost 4 bases and 4 bases respectively, with 10 bases between them. Per the germline V gene, CDR1 is MNHEY and CDR2 is SVGAGI. This CDR3 region has 13 residues.

CDR3 amino acids: CASSGQGSTTYEQYF. The CDR3 coding sequence is TGTGCCAGCAGTGGACAGGGGTCCACGACCTACGAGCAGTACTTC. This chain joins TRBV2 and TRBJ2-7, with TRBD1 matching 8 bases. V lost 4 bases, J lost 2 bases, and 7 bases stayed unmatched. The germline V gene encodes CDR1 SNHLY and CDR2 FYNNEI. CDR3 length: 15 residues. The full variable domain, its missing parts supplied by reference TRBV2 and TRBJ2-7, is EPEVTQTPSHQVTQMGQEVILRCVPISNHLYFYWYRQILGQKVEFLVSFYNNEISEKSEIFDDQFSVERPDGSNFTLKIRSTKLEDSAMYFCASSGQGSTTYEQYFGPGTRLTVT.

This clone was counted between two and nine times. V usage is TRBV30 and J usage is TRBJ1-1; 9 bases align to TRBD1. V dropped 0 bases and J dropped 4; count of bases not matched to a gene: 3. The CDR3 has 14 residues. Germline-derived CDR1 and CDR2 are GTSNPN and SVGIG (reference sequence). CDR3 region: CAWSVDRGGTEAFF. The CDR3 DNA reads as TGTGCCTGGAGTGTGGACAGGGGAGGCACTGAAGCTTTCTTT.

This clone was recorded a few times. The chain has TRBV5-6 and TRBJ1-2, with D possibly being TRBD1 (6 bases). Trimming removed 1 base at V and 7 bases at J, with 14 bases between. Per the germline V gene, CDR1 is SGHDT and CDR2 is YYEEEE. The CDR3 totals 14 residues. CDR3 loop: CASSLLAGAVGYTF. The CDR3 DNA reads as TGTGCCAGCAGCTTGCTGGCAGGGGCTGTTGGCTACACCTTC.

This rearrangement joins TRBV30 to TRBJ1-3, with D perhaps TRBD1 (5 bases). The ends were cut back, 7 bases at V and 1 base at J, with 8 bases in the middle. Per the germline V gene, CDR1 is GTSNPN and CDR2 is SVGIG (reference sequence). The CDR3 has 12 amino acids. The CDR3 sequence is CASRGSGNTIYF. The CDR3 bases are TGTGCCTCACGGGGGTCTGGAAACACCATATATTTT. The variable domain in full, completed from reference TRBV30 and TRBJ1-3, reads SQTIHQWPATLVQPVGSPLSLECTVEGTSNPNLYWYRQAAGRGLQLLFYSVGIGQISSEVPQNLSASRPQDRQFILSSKKLLLSDSGFYLCASRGSGNTIYFGEGSWLTVV.

The chain carries TRBV25-1 and TRBJ1-2, with TRBD1 matching 9 bases. The CDR3 runs 14 residues. The trim removed 5 bases at V and 8 bases at J, leaving 9 bases unmatched. Looked up from germline, CDR1 is MGHDK and CDR2 is SYGVNS. The DNA for the CDR3 is TGTGCCAGCAGTCCCACAGGGGGCATCGGGGGCTACACCTTC. Encoded protein: CASSPTGGIGGYTF.

This clone occurred a few times. The chain uses TRBV2 and TRBJ2-3; 10 nucleotides agree with TRBD1. The CDR3 runs to 16 residues. Germline V lookup: CDR1 SNHLY, CDR2 FYNNEI. Trimming cost V 6 bases and J 3 bases; bases outside gene matches: 9. The CDR3 protein is CASRGQGKRRTDTQYF. CDR3 nucleotides: TGTGCCAGCAGGGGACAGGGGAAGAGGAGGACAGATACGCAGTATTTT.

The V gene is TRBV6-7, the J gene TRBJ1-3, with TRBD1 matching over 8 bases. TRBV6-7 is treated as an ORF (open reading frame) with a function not yet certain. The V gene end was trimmed by 4 bases and the J gene end by 6 bases; junction bases not matched to a gene: 8. The CDR3 runs to 15 residues. CDR3 DNA: TGTGCCAGCAGTTCCCGACAGGGGACCGAAAACACCATATATTTT. Protein sequence: CASSSRQGTENTIYF.

This clone was observed at least ten times. The gene calls are TRBV28 and TRBJ1-2, with a tentative D call TRBD1 (5 bases). Per the germline V gene, CDR1 is MDHEN and CDR2 is SYDVKM. This CDR3 spans 13 amino acids. The V end lost 4 bases, the J end lost 8 bases, and 14 bases lay between the germline ends. CDR3 in amino acids: CASSSPRRGGYTF. The CDR3 DNA sequence: TGTGCCAGCAGTTCCCCCCGGAGGGGAGGCTACACCTTC.

This chain connects TRBV30 to TRBJ2-1; 12 nucleotides match TRBD2. Germline CDR1 reads GTSNPN; CDR2 reads SVGIG (reference sequence). CDR3 length equals 20 residues. V was pared by 5 bases and J by 1 base, with 18 bases of the junction left unmatched. CDR3 region: CAWGPISPGTSGQSYNEQFF. DNA for the CDR3: TGTGCCTGGGGTCCGATAAGTCCCGGGACTAGCGGGCAATCCTACAATGAGCAGTTCTTC.

The gene calls are TRBV6-6 and TRBJ1-1; possible D gene TRBD1, 6 bases. CDR3 length: 16 residues. Trimming removed 7 bases from V and 5 bases from J, with 23 bases in between. From germline, CDR1 is MNHNY and CDR2 SVGAGI (reference sequence). The chain's CDR3 is CASNHNRVTSGTEAFF. Here the CDR3 DNA reads TGTGCCAGCAATCACAACAGGGTCACGAGTGGGACTGAAGCTTTCTTT.

This clone occurred a few times. This chain uses TRBV9 with TRBJ2-3; 8 bases match TRBD2. This CDR3 spans 15 amino acids. Losses at the gene ends were 3 bases for V and 2 bases for J; bases not matched to a gene: 5. Germline lookup yields CDR1 SGDLS and CDR2 YYNGEE. The CDR3 reads CASSGRREVTDTQYF. Here the CDR3 DNA reads TGTGCCAGCAGCGGACGGCGGGAGGTCACAGATACGCAGTATTTT. The variable domain in full, with the rest retrieved from reference TRBV9 and TRBJ2-3, is DSGVTQTPKHLITATGQRVTLRCSPRSGDLSVYWYQQSLDQGLQFLIQYYNGEERAKGNILERFSAQQFPDLHSELNLSSLELGDSALYFCASSGRREVTDTQYFGPGTRLTVL.

This clone occurred a few times. The limits of the CDR3 on the DNA are not certain, so only TCRdb's listed CDR3 is given. This sequence joins TRBV28 and TRBJ1-5; TRBD1, as called in the table, went unchecked against the DNA. CDR1 is MDHEN and CDR2 is SYDVKM in the germline V gene. A total of 15 residues make up the CDR3, ends included. CDR3 loop: CASSTSRGLSQPQHF.

The chain employs TRBV28 and TRBJ1-1, with 8 bases identical to TRBD1. Germline CDR1 and CDR2: MDHEN and SYDVKM. The CDR3 is 15 amino acids. V trimming: 5 bases; J trimming: 0 bases; junction bases outside the gene matches: 5. The DNA of the CDR3 is TGTGCCAGCAGTACCCCGGGACAGGTGAACACTGAAGCTTTCTTT. Encoded protein: CASSTPGQVNTEAFF.

This clone showed up many times. This rearrangement joins TRBV29-1 to TRBJ2-5; 7 bases agree with TRBD2. The V gene end was trimmed by 1 base and the J gene end by 3 bases; junction bases not matched to a gene: 2. This CDR3 has 13 residues. The V gene's germline CDR1 is SQVTM and CDR2 ANQGSEA. The CDR3 sequence is CSVEGREKETQYF. In DNA, the CDR3 is TGCAGCGTTGAAGGGCGGGAGAAAGAGACCCAGTACTTC.

This clone was counted only a few times. This chain uses TRBV14 with TRBJ2-3; 9 bases line up with TRBD1. CDR1 is SGHDN and CDR2 is FVKESK in the germline V gene. CDR3 size: 16 residues. The junction had 8 bases not matched to a gene; V was cut back by 4 bases and J by 3 bases. CDR3 in amino acids: CASSPLDRGGTDTQYF. The CDR3 nucleotides are TGTGCCAGCAGCCCACTCGACAGGGGGGGAACAGATACGCAGTATTTT.

The J gene is TRBJ2-5, the V gene TRBV29-1; D may be TRBD2 (5 bases). Trimming took off 4 bases at V and 4 bases at J, with 7 bases between the two ends. In germline, CDR1 is SQVTM, CDR2 ANQGSEA. This CDR3 region has 11 residues. The CDR3 DNA reads as TGCAGCGTTGCCCGGGGAGAGACCCAGTACTTC. Its translation is CSVARGETQYF.

This clone came up a few times. The junction does not match germline at one end; this may be a read error. The rearrangement links TRBV27 to TRBJ2-1, with 11 bases fitting TRBD2. Germline V gene data show CDR1 as MNHEY and CDR2 as SMNVEV (reference sequence). The CDR3 has 15 residues. The CDR3 bases are TGTGCCAGCAGCGGGACTAGCGGAGCCCCTTTGGCTTTCCTCTTC. Translating gives CASSGTSGAPLAFLF.

V and J are TRBV27 and TRBJ2-7, with 10 nucleotides matching TRBD2. CDR3 length: 14 amino acids. Germline lookup yields CDR1 MNHEY and CDR2 SMNVEV (reference sequence). V lost 5 bases, J lost 2 bases, and 3 bases stayed unmatched. Written as DNA, the CDR3 is TGTGCCAGCAGTAGGACTAGCGGACCCTACGAGCAGTACTTC. This gives the protein CASSRTSGPYEQYF.

The rearrangement joins TRBV30 to TRBJ2-1, with 13 bases matching TRBD2. Per germline, CDR1 GTSNPN and CDR2 SVGIG (reference sequence). V was pared by 1 base and J by 6 bases, with 9 bases of the junction left unmatched. The CDR3 runs 17 residues. Written as DNA, the CDR3 is TGTGCCTGGAGTGGGACTAGCGGGAGCGGTAATATCAATGAGCAGTTCTTC. It codes for CAWSGTSGSGNINEQFF. The full variable domain, completed using reference TRBV30 and TRBJ2-1, is SQTIHQWPATLVQPVGSPLSLECTVEGTSNPNLYWYRQAAGRGLQLLFYSVGIGQISSEVPQNLSASRPQDRQFILSSKKLLLSDSGFYLCAWSGTSGSGNINEQFFGPGTRLTVL.

The chain has TRBV30 and TRBJ2-5, with D possibly being TRBD2 (5 bases). CDR1 is GTSNPN and CDR2 is SVGIG in the germline V gene (reference sequence). V dropped 1 base and J dropped 5 bases, with 8 bases sitting between them. CDR3 length equals 12 residues. CDR3 protein: CAWSGPGETQYF. The CDR3 coding sequence is TGTGCCTGGAGTGGTCCGGGGGAGACCCAGTACTTC.

The chain combines TRBV7-7 with TRBJ2-5; 7 bases match TRBD1. The CDR3 spans 13 residues. The germline gives CDR1 SSHAT, CDR2 FNYEAQ (reference sequence). The V and J ends lost 5 bases and 5 bases, in that order; junction bases with no gene match: 5. The CDR3 DNA sequence: TGTGCCAGCAGCAGAGACAGGGAGGAGACCCAGTACTTC. Translation: CASSRDREETQYF. Full variable domain (missing parts from reference TRBV7-7 and TRBJ2-5): GAGVSQSPRYKVTKRGQDVTLRCDPISSHATLYWYQQALGQGPEFLTYFNYEAQPDKSGLPSDRFSAERPEGSISTLTIQRTEQRDSAMYRCASSRDREETQYFGPGTRLLVL.

This chain links TRBV7-6 with TRBJ2-3, with 8 bases fitting TRBD1. V trimming: 5 bases; J trimming: 2 bases; junction bases outside the gene matches: 12. Germline V gene data show CDR1 as SGHVS and CDR2 as FNYEAQ. The CDR3 is made up of 17 amino acids. Here the CDR3 reads CASSPRAGTGLTDTQYF. The CDR3 nucleotides are TGTGCCAGCAGCCCAAGGGCCGGGACAGGCCTCACAGATACGCAGTATTTT.

This clone has a handful of counts. An end of the junction does not agree with germline; a read error may underlie this. This same CDR3 is encoded by further DNA sequences in the sample. The chain recombines TRBV27 with TRBJ2-5, with 9 bases lining up with TRBD2. The CDR3 sequence is 13 residues long. Germline CDR1 and CDR2: MNHEY and SMNVEV (reference sequence). Written as DNA, the CDR3 is TGCGCCACCGGTAGCGGGAGAGGAGAGACCCAGTACTTC. This codes for CATGSGRGETQYF.